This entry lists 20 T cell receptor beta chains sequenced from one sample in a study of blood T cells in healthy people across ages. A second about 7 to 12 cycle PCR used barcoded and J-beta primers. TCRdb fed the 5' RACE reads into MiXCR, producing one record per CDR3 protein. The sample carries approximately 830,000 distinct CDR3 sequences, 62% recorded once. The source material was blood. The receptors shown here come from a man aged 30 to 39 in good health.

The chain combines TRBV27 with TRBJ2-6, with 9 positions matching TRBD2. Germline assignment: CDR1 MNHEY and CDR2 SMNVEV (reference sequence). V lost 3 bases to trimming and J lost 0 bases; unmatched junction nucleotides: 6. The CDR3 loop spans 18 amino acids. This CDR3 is CASSFIQRGDSGANVLTF. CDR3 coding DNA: TGTGCCAGCAGTTTCATCCAGCGGGGGGACTCTGGGGCCAACGTCCTGACTTTC. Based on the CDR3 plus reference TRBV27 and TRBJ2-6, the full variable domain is EAQVTQNPRYLITVTGKKLTVTCSQNMNHEYMSWYRQDPGLGLRQIYYSMNVEVTDKGDVPEGYKVSRKEKRNFPLILESPSPNQTSLYFCASSFIQRGDSGANVLTFGAGSRLTVL.

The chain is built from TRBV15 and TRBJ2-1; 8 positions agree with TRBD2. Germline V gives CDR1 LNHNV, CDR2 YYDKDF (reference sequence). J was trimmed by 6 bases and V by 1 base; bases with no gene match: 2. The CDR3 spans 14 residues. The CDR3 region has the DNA TGTGCCACCAGCAGAGCTGGGACTAGCAATGAGCAGTTCTTC. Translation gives CATSRAGTSNEQFF.

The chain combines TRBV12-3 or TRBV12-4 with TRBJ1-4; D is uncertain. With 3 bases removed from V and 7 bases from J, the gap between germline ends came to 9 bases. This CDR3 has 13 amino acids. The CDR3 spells CASSLAVREKLFF. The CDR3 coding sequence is TGTGCCAGCAGTTTGGCAGTACGTGAAAAACTGTTTTTT.

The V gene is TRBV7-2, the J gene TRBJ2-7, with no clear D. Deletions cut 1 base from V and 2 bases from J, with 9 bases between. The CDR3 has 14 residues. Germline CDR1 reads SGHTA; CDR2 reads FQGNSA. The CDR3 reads CASSLVILPYEQYF. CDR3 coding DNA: TGTGCCAGCAGCTTAGTCATACTCCCCTACGAGCAGTACTTC. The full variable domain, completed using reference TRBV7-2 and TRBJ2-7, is GAGVSQSPSNKVTEKGKDVELRCDPISGHTALYWYRQSLGQGLEFLIYFQGNSAPDKSGLPSDRFSAERTGGSVSTLTIQRTQQEDSAVYLCASSLVILPYEQYFGPGTRLTVT.

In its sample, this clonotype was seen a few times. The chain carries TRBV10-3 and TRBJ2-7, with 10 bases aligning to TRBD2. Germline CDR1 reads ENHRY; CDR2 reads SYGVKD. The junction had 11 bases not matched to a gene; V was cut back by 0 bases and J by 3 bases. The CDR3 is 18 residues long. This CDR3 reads CAISESRLAGVNLYEQYF. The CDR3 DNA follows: TGTGCCATCAGTGAGTCGAGGCTAGCGGGGGTTAACCTCTACGAGCAGTACTTC.

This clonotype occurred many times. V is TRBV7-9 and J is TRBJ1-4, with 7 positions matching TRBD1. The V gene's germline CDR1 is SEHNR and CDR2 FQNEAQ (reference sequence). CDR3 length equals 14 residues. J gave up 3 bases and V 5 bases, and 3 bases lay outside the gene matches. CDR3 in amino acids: CASSLGTANEKLFF. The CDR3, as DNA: TGTGCCAGCAGCCTCGGGACAGCTAATGAAAAACTGTTTTTT.

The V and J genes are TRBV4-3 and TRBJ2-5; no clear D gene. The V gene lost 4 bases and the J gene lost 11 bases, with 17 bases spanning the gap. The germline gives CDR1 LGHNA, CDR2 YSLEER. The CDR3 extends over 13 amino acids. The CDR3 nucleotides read TGCGCCAGCAGCCCCAAGCTGGGATACGGGCAGTACTTC. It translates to CASSPKLGYGQYF.

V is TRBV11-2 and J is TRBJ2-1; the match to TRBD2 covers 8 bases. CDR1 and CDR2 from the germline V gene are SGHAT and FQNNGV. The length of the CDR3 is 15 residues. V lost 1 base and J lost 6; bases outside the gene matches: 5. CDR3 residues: CASSLVPGGINEQFF. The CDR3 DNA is TGTGCCAGCAGCTTAGTTCCGGGGGGGATCAATGAGCAGTTCTTC.

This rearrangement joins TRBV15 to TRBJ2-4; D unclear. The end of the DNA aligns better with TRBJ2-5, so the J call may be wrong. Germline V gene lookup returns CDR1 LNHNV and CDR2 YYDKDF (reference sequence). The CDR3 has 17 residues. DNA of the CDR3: TGTGCCACCAGCAGAGGGCCGTCGTCTGATTTCCAAGAGACCCAGTACTTC. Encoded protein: CATSRGPSSDFQETQYF.

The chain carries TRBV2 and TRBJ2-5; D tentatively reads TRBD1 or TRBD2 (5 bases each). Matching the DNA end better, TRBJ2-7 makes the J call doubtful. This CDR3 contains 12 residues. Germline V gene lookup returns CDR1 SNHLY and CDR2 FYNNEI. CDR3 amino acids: CASKGPSYEQYF. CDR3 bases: TGTGCCAGCAAGGGACCCTCCTACGAGCAGTACTTC.

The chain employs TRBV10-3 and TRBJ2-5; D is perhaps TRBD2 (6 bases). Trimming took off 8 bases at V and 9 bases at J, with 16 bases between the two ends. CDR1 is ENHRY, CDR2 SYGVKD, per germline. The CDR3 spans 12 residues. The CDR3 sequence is CAIAGTGEAQYF. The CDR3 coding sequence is TGTGCCATCGCAGGAACGGGGGAGGCCCAGTACTTC.

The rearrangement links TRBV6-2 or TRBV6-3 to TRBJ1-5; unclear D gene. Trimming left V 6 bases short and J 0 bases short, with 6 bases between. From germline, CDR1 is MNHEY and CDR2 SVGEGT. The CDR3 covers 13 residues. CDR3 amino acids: CASSKYSNQPQHF. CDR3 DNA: TGTGCCAGCAGCAAATATAGCAATCAGCCCCAGCATTTT.

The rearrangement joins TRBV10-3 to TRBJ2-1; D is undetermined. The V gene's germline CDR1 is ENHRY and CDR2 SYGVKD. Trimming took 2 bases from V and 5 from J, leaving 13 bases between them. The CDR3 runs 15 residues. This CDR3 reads CAISEVASRNNEQFF. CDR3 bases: TGTGCCATCAGTGAGGTGGCATCGCGGAACAATGAGCAGTTCTTC.

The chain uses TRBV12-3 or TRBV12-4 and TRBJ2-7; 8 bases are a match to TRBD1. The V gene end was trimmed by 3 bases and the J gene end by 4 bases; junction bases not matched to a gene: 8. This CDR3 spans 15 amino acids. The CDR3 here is CASSFRQGAIYEQYF. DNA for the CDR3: TGTGCCAGCAGTTTTAGGCAGGGGGCTATATACGAGCAGTACTTC.

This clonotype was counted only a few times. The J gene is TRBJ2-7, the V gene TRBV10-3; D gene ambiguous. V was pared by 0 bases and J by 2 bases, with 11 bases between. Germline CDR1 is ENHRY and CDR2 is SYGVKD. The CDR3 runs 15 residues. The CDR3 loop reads CAISESDRPPYEQYF. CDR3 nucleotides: TGTGCCATCAGTGAGTCGGATAGACCTCCCTACGAGCAGTACTTC.

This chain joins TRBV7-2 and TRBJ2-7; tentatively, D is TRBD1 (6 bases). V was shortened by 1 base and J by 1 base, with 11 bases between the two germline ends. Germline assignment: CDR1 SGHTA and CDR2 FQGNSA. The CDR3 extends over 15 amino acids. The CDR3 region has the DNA TGTGCCAGCAGCTTAGGGACAGCTCTTTCCTACGAGCAGTACTTC. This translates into CASSLGTALSYEQYF.

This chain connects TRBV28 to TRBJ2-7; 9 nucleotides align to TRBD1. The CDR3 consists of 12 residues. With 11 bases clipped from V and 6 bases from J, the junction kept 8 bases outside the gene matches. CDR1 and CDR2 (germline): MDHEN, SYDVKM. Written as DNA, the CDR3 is TGTGCCGCCGGGACAGGGTCTTTCGAGCAGTACTTC. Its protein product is CAAGTGSFEQYF.

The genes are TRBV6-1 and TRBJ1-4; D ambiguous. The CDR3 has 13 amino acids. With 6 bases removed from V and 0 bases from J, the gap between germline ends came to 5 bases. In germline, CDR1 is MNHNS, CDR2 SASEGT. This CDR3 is CASRGATNEKLFF. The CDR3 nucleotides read TGTGCCAGCAGGGGTGCAACTAATGAAAAACTGTTTTTT.

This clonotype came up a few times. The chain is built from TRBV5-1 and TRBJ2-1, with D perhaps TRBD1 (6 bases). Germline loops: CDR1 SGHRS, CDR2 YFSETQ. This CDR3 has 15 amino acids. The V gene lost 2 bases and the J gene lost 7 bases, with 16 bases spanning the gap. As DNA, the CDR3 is TGCGCCAGCAGCTTTTCATCAGGGGCGCGTAATGAGCAGTTCTTC. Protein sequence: CASSFSSGARNEQFF.

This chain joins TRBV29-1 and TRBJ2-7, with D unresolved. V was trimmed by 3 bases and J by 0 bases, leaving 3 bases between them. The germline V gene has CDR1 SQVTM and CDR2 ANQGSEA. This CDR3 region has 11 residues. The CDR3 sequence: CSVESSYEQYF. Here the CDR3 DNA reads TGCAGCGTTGAGAGCTCCTACGAGCAGTACTTC.